Listed below are T cell receptor beta chains from one sample, sequenced in a study of cytotoxic CD8 clonotypes in ibrutinib-treated CLL. The repertoire was sequenced with immunoSEQ multiplex PCR; TCRdb's copy has only in-frame clones and lacks some. The data contain around 200,000 clones, nearly 80% of them seen just once; the ten biggest clones take up about an eighth. The material was PBMCs, obtained after 12 months of ibrutinib treatment. The receptor source for this set is a human donor with chronic lymphocytic leukemia. Each CDR3 is given with its conserved first and last residue. Fields, in order: clone size, V gene, J gene, D gene, CDR3 DNA, CDR3 protein. A D gene is named only where the DNA matches it firmly. Not every row has a clone size; where given, it reads once, few, many or a size class.

-	TRBV7-3	TRBJ2-1	TRBD2	TGTGCCAGCAGCCCGAGCGGGGGCCACAATGAGCAGTTCTTC	CASSPSGGHNEQFF
-	TRBV4-1	TRBJ1-2	TRBD1	TGCGCCAGCAGCCAAGAGGAAGGGGGCGGAGACTATGGCTACACCTTC	CASSQEEGGGDYGYTF
-	TRBV6-1	TRBJ2-1	-	TGTGCCAGCAATCCGAGGGATAACTACAATGAGCAGTTCTTC	CASNPRDNYNEQFF
-	TRBV6-6	TRBJ2-7	-	TGTGCCAGCAGTCCGGCCTTGGCGGGGAGTGAGCAGTACTTC	CASSPALAGSEQYF
-	TRBV27	TRBJ2-1	-	TGTGCCAGCAGTTTATCTTCCAGCCACAATGAGCAGTTCTTC	CASSLSSSHNEQFF
-	TRBV2	TRBJ1-2	TRBD1	TGTGCCAGCAGCGAAGACAGGGCTTTGGGCCCAGACTATGGCTACACCTTC	CASSEDRALGPDYGYTF
many	TRBV19	TRBJ1-5	-	TGTGCCAGTATAGATCCCGCAGGGAATCAGCCCCAGCATTTT	CASIDPAGNQPQHF
-	TRBV27	TRBJ2-5	TRBD2	TGTGCCAGCAGTTTCTTAGCGGGGGGCCAAGAGACCCAGTACTTC	CASSFLAGGQETQYF
-	TRBV6-5	TRBJ2-5	TRBD2	TGTGCCAGCAGTGACCGGACTAGTTGGGAGACCCAGTACTTC	CASSDRTSWETQYF
-	TRBV6-5	TRBJ1-2	-	TGTGCCAGCAGTGACCCCGACTCGGCTGGCTACACCTTC	CASSDPDSAGYTF
few	TRBV5-1	TRBJ1-1	TRBD1	TGCGCCAGCAGCCAAGGACAGGGGGTTACTGAAGCTTTCTTT	CASSQGQGVTEAFF
-	TRBV14	TRBJ2-2	TRBD1	TGTGCCAGCAGCCTGAGACAGGGGCCGGGGCCCGGGGAGCTGTTTTTT	CASSLRQGPGPGELFF
-	TRBV27	TRBJ1-2	TRBD1	TGTGCCAGCAGTCCCAAACCGACAGGGGATGGCTACACCTTC	CASSPKPTGDGYTF
-	TRBV2	TRBJ2-3	TRBD2	TGTGCCAGCAGTCACCGACTAGCGGGGGATACCACAGATACGCAGTATTTT	CASSHRLAGDTTDTQYF
-	TRBV2	TRBJ2-5	-	TGTGCCAGCAGTGCGGGGGTGGAGACCCAGTACTTC	CASSAGVETQYF
-	TRBV6-1	TRBJ2-7	-	TGTGCCAGCAGTGAAGCGCGAGGGGGTGTGGGCTACGAGCAGTACTTC	CASSEARGGVGYEQYF
-	TRBV6-5	TRBJ1-1	-	TGTGCCAGCAGTTTAAACACGGAGGATACTGAAGCTTTCTTT	CASSLNTEDTEAFF
-	TRBV5-1	TRBJ2-3	TRBD2	TGCGCCAGCAGCCGCACTAGCGGGGCTTTCACAGATACGCAGTATTTT	CASSRTSGAFTDTQYF
-	TRBV7-8	TRBJ1-5	-	TGTGCCAGCAGCTTAGCCATACTACCCGAACGGCCCCAGCATTTT	CASSLAILPERPQHF
-	TRBV19	TRBJ2-7	TRBD1	TGTGCCAGTAGTCCCGGCCGACAGGGGAACTACGAGCAGTACTTC	CASSPGRQGNYEQYF
-	TRBV27	TRBJ2-1	-	TGTGCCAGCAGTACCACCGCCAGCTCCTACAATGAGCAGTTCTTC	CASSTTASSYNEQFF
once	TRBV6-5	TRBJ2-7	-	TGTGCCAGCAGTTACTCCGACGGGGCGTACGAGCAGTACTTC	CASSYSDGAYEQYF
-	TRBV2	TRBJ2-7	TRBD2	TGTGCCAGCGGGGGGACTACTCACTACGTCGAGCAGTACTTC	CASGGTTHYVEQYF
-	TRBV27	TRBJ2-7	TRBD2	TGTGCCAGCAGTTTGGGGGGGGTCGGCGAGCAGTACTTC	CASSLGGVGEQYF
-	TRBV28	TRBJ2-3	-	TGTGCCACCTTAGACTTGACCCATCCCGGTACGCAGTATTTT	CATLDLTHPGTQYF
once	TRBV2	TRBJ2-5	TRBD1	TGTGCCAGCAGGAAGACAGGGGGAGAGACCCAGTACTTC	CASRKTGGETQYF
-	TRBV7-6	TRBJ1-2	-	TGTGCCAGCAGCTTAGCTCCCGGGGACTATGGCTACACCTTC	CASSLAPGDYGYTF
-	TRBV9	TRBJ2-1	-	TGTGCCAGCAGCGTCCTGAACGCCAAATACAATGAGCAGTTCTTC	CASSVLNAKYNEQFF
-	TRBV5-4	TRBJ2-7	TRBD1	TGTGCCAGCAGCTGGGAACAGGGGGCACTCGACGAGCAGTACTTC	CASSWEQGALDEQYF
-	TRBV18	TRBJ2-1	TRBD2	TGTGCCAGCTCACCACGGCGGGAGAGGTCTCAGTTCTTC	CASSPRRERSQFF
-	TRBV5-1	TRBJ1-1	-	TGCGCCAGCAGCTTGGGACCGTTTTTAGGGATGAACACTGAAGCTTTCTTT	CASSLGPFLGMNTEAFF
-	TRBV18	TRBJ2-5	TRBD2	TGTGCCAGCTCACCTGGACTAGCTGAGACCCAGTACTTC	CASSPGLAETQYF
-	TRBV19	TRBJ2-2	-	TGTGCCACCACCCCGCGGGCAGGGCTTAACACCGGGGAGCTGTTTTTT	CATTPRAGLNTGELFF
-	TRBV6-5	TRBJ1-5	TRBD1	TGTGCCAGCAGTTTGGACAGGCGGGGAGATCAGCCCCAGCATTTT	CASSLDRRGDQPQHF
-	TRBV19	TRBJ2-3	-	TGTGCCAGTACCCCCGGGGGGCCAGATACGCAGTATTTT	CASTPGGPDTQYF
-	TRBV30	TRBJ2-2	TRBD1	TGTGCCTGGAGCTGGCCTGGGACAGTGAACACCGGGGAGCTGTTTTTT	CAWSWPGTVNTGELFF
-	TRBV7-8	TRBJ1-5	-	TGTGCCAGCAGCCCCGGAGGCAATCAGCCCCAGCATTTT	CASSPGGNQPQHF
-	TRBV6-1	TRBJ1-2	TRBD1	TGTGCCAGCAGCCTAGGAGGGGGCAATAGCTATGGCTACACCTTC	CASSLGGGNSYGYTF
once	TRBV5-1	TRBJ2-7	TRBD1	TGCGCCAGCAGCCGACAGGGCTCCTACGAGCAGTACTTC	CASSRQGSYEQYF
-	TRBV27	TRBJ2-3	-	TGTGCCAGCAGTTTAGGGGGGGGGCCGCTAGGGAGCACAGATACGCAGTATTTT	CASSLGGGPLGSTDTQYF
-	TRBV27	TRBJ2-7	-	TGTGCCAGCAGTGGATTGGGGTCAGGGCCCGACTCCTACGAGCAGTACTTC	CASSGLGSGPDSYEQYF
-	TRBV4-2	TRBJ2-4	-	TGTGCCAGCAGCCAGGCAGGGGACAAAAACATTCAGTACTTC	CASSQAGDKNIQYF
-	TRBV6-4	TRBJ1-5	-	TGTGCCAGCAGTGAATCTTGGGGTAATCAGCCCCAGCATTTT	CASSESWGNQPQHF
-	TRBV27	TRBJ1-1	-	TGTGCCAGCAGTTTCGGGGGCATGAACACTGAAGCTTTCTTT	CASSFGGMNTEAFF
-	TRBV12-1	TRBJ2-1	-	TGTGCCAGCAGCTCTAGACGTTCCGGGACAGGGAAGTACAATGAGCAGTTCTTC	CASSSRRSGTGKYNEQFF
-	TRBV7-3	TRBJ2-7	TRBD2	TGTGCCAGCAGCTTAAGCGGGGGGGCCTGGCACGAGCAGTACTTC	CASSLSGGAWHEQYF
-	TRBV4-2	TRBJ1-4	-	TGTGCCAGCAGCCAAGAGCTTCATACAGGTGCGGGTGAAAAACTGTTTTTT	CASSQELHTGAGEKLFF
once	TRBV6-1	TRBJ1-4	-	TGTGCCAGCAGTGAAGGAGGGGAGCATGAAAAACTGTTTTTT	CASSEGGEHEKLFF
-	TRBV9	TRBJ2-2	TRBD2	TGTGCCAGCAGCGTAGGGTTAGCGGGGACCACCGGGGAGCTGTTTTTT	CASSVGLAGTTGELFF